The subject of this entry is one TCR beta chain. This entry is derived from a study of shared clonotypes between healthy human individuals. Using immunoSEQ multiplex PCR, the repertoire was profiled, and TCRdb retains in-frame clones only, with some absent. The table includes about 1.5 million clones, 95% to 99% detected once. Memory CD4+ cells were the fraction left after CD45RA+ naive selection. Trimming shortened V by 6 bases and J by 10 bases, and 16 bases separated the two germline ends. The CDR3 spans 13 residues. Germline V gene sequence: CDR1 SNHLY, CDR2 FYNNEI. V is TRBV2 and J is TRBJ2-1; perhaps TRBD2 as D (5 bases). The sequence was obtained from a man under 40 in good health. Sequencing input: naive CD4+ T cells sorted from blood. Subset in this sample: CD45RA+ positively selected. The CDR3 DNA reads TGTGCCAGCAGAACCACTAGACCAGTGGAGCAGTTCTTC. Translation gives CASRTTRPVEQFF.